The 18 T cell receptor beta chains below were found in one sample sequenced in a study. One entry per CDR3 protein, called by TCRdb with MiXCR from the 5' RACE reads. The sample lists roughly 42,000 distinct CDR3 sequences; less than 25% were seen once. Tregs were sorted as CD4+CD25+CD127-/low cells. Sequencing input: Tregs sorted from blood. The receptors here all came from a female donor with breast cancer.

On this clonotype: A much larger clone differs by one base, so this may be a read error. This chain uses TRBV6-1 with TRBJ2-5; D is ambiguous. V lost 3 bases and J 7 bases, leaving 18 bases between the germline ends. Germline V gene lookup returns CDR1 MNHNS and CDR2 SASEGT. CDR3 length: 15 residues. CDR3 in amino acids: CASSEATGDGWTQYF. As DNA, the CDR3 is TGTGCCAGCAGTGAGGCGACGGGTGATGGGTGGACCCAGTACTTC.

Concerning this clonotype: A read error may explain this, as a much larger clone is one base away. The chain carries TRBV20-1 and TRBJ2-1, with 10 bases matching TRBD2. CDR3 length: 16 residues. After removal of 0 bases from V and 6 bases from J, the junction contained 8 bases not matched to a gene. Germline CDR1 is DFQATT and CDR2 is SNEGSKA (reference sequence). The CDR3 DNA is TGCAGTGCTAGAGAAGCCGCTAGCGGGAGTGGCAATGAGCAGTTCTTC. Its translation: CSAREAASGSGNEQFF.

This clonotype has ten or more counts. This rearrangement joins TRBV5-5 to TRBJ2-1; 8 bases match TRBD1. Germline V gene lookup returns CDR1 SGHKS and CDR2 YYEKEE (reference sequence). The CDR3 extends over 18 amino acids. V was clipped by 1 base and J by 7 bases; unmatched bases: 16. CDR3 in DNA: TGTGCCAGCAGCTTGTGGGTCCCGGGACAGGCCCAGAGGAATGAGCAGTTCTTC. Its translation is CASSLWVPGQAQRNEQFF.

This clonotype was recorded a few times. One end of the junction varies from germline; a read error may be responsible. V gene TRBV19 combines with J gene TRBJ2-7; 7 bases line up with TRBD1. CDR3 length equals 16 residues. The V gene's germline CDR1 is LNHDA and CDR2 SQIVND (reference sequence). CDR3 sequence (DNA): TGTGCTAGTAGTACGAACCGGGACAGCCTAGGAGACGAGCAGTACTTC. Encoded protein: CASSTNRDSLGDEQYF.

The CDR3 region has the DNA TGTGCCAGCAGCCATGTTAGCATCCTGGGTGGGTATGAGCAGTTCTTC. Its translation: CASSHVSILGGYEQFF. The V call is TRBV3-1, the J call TRBJ2-1, with D unclear. Trimming cost V 3 bases and J 8 bases, with 20 bases left between them. CDR1 LGHDT and CDR2 YNNKEL come from the germline V gene (reference sequence). The CDR3 is 16 residues long.

This clonotype showed up many times. The chain joins TRBV5-1 to TRBJ2-1, with a weak D call TRBD2 (6 bases). V lost 2 bases and J lost 3, with 12 bases in between. CDR3 length: 15 amino acids. Germline V gives CDR1 SGHRS, CDR2 YFSETQ. The CDR3 nucleotides are TGCGCCAGCAGCTTAGGCGGGGAGAACTACAATGAGCAGTTCTTC. Protein product: CASSLGGENYNEQFF.

Many counts were recorded for this clonotype. In nucleotides, the CDR3 is TGTGCCAGCAGCTTATCGGACACCAGCTCCTACGAGCAGTACTTC. Amino acid sequence: CASSLSDTSSYEQYF. The chain is built from TRBV7-2 and TRBJ2-7; tentatively, D is TRBD1 (5 bases). The V and J ends lost 2 bases and 0 bases respectively, with 11 bases between them. The germline CDR1 and CDR2 sequences are SGHTA and FQGNSA. This CDR3 has 15 residues.

This clonotype has ten or more counts. In DNA form, the CDR3 reads TGTGCCAGCAGTTACTCGTCAGGGTCTCAGCCCCAGCATTTT. The encoded protein is CASSYSSGSQPQHF. J is TRBJ1-5 and V is TRBV6-5, with a possible D match to TRBD1 (5 bases). V shed 0 bases and J shed 6 bases, with 9 bases lying between them. This CDR3 spans 14 amino acids. Germline-derived CDR1 and CDR2 are MNHEY and SVGAGI.

This clonotype was recorded once. The rearrangement joins TRBV2 to TRBJ2-7; 11 bases agree with TRBD2. After removal of 10 bases from V and 3 bases from J, the junction contained 8 bases not matched to a gene. In germline, CDR1 is SNHLY, CDR2 FYNNEI. The CDR3 extends over 14 amino acids. CDR3 region: CATVLTSGVYEQYF. CDR3 in DNA: TGTGCCACAGTATTGACTAGCGGGGTCTACGAGCAGTACTTC. The variable domain in full, completed from reference TRBV2 and TRBJ2-7, reads EPEVTQTPSHQVTQMGQEVILRCVPISNHLYFYWYRQILGQKVEFLVSFYNNEISEKSEIFDDQFSVERPDGSNFTLKIRSTKLEDSAMYFCATVLTSGVYEQYFGPGTRLTVT.

This sequence joins TRBV7-9 and TRBJ1-1; D gene uncertain. This CDR3 spans 12 amino acids. Trimming cost V 1 base and J 7 bases, with 7 bases left between them. Germline lookup yields CDR1 SEHNR and CDR2 FQNEAQ (reference sequence). CDR3: CASSLVGGEAFF. CDR3 nucleotides: TGTGCCAGCAGCTTAGTGGGAGGTGAAGCTTTCTTT. Using reference TRBV7-9 and TRBJ1-1 for the parts outside the CDR3, the full variable domain is DTGVSQNPRHKITKRGQNVTFRCDPISEHNRLYWYRQTLGQGPEFLTYFQNEAQLEKSRLLSDRFSAERPKGSFSTLEIQRTEQGDSAMYLCASSLVGGEAFFGQGTRLTVV.

This clonotype was observed a handful of times. The genes are TRBV4-2 and TRBJ2-1; the match to TRBD2 covers 10 bases. Looked up from germline, CDR1 is LGHNA and CDR2 is YNFKEQ. The CDR3 is made up of 19 amino acids. Trimming took 4 bases from V and 7 from J; bases not matched to a gene: 19. The chain's CDR3 is CASSPQGTQLAGRRNEQFF. In nucleotides, the CDR3 is TGTGCCAGCAGCCCCCAAGGCACCCAACTAGCGGGAAGAAGGAATGAGCAGTTCTTC.

This clonotype was counted between two and nine times. The V and J genes are TRBV12-3 or TRBV12-4 and TRBJ2-1; 7 bases match TRBD2. V shed 5 bases and J 11 bases; nucleotides not matched to a gene: 18. This CDR3 spans 16 amino acids. Written as DNA, the CDR3 is TGTGCCAGCAGTCCCCCGGGAGGTAGAATAAGATGGAAGCAGTTCTTC. Amino acids: CASSPPGGRIRWKQFF.

This clonotype was observed many times. V usage is TRBV20-1 and J usage is TRBJ2-7; TRBD1 matches 7 bases. The germline gives CDR1 DFQATT, CDR2 SNEGSKA (reference sequence). Unmatched junction bases numbered 4, after V lost 2 bases and J lost 3 bases. The CDR3 totals 13 residues. The CDR3 region has the DNA TGCAGTGCTAGATGGGACAGTTTCTACGAGCAGTACTTC. Amino acids: CSARWDSFYEQYF.

The genes are TRBV30 and TRBJ2-1; D is unclear. The CDR3 sequence is 11 residues long. CDR1 and CDR2 (germline): GTSNPN, SVGIG (reference sequence). V was cut by 5 bases and J by 3 bases, with 5 bases left in between. Here the CDR3 DNA reads TGTGCCTGGGCGAACTACAATGAGCAGTTCTTC. Protein product: CAWANYNEQFF.

The genes are TRBV28 and TRBJ2-3; 9 positions agree with TRBD2. The CDR3 spans 14 residues. V lost 5 bases and J lost 5; bases outside the gene matches: 5. CDR1 and CDR2 (germline): MDHEN, SYDVKM. Here the CDR3 DNA reads TGTGCCAGCAGTCCATTAGCGGGAGAAGATACGCAGTATTTT. Its translation: CASSPLAGEDTQYF. Filled out from reference TRBV28 and TRBJ2-3, the complete variable domain reads DVKVTQSSRYLVKRTGEKVFLECVQDMDHENMFWYRQDPGLGLRLIYFSYDVKMKEKGDIPEGYSVSREKKERFSLILESASTNQTSMYLCASSPLAGEDTQYFGPGTRLTVL.

A few counts support this clonotype. The chain is built from TRBV12-3 or TRBV12-4 and TRBJ2-7; 8 positions agree with TRBD1. CDR3 length: 15 amino acids. The V and J ends lost 6 bases and 3 bases, in that order; junction bases with no gene match: 10. The CDR3 spells CASSSPGQVNYEQYF. DNA of the CDR3: TGTGCCAGCAGCTCACCGGGACAGGTGAACTACGAGCAGTACTTC.

There are many counts of this clonotype. The genes are TRBV25-1 and TRBJ2-3, with 7 bases matching TRBD2. The CDR3 runs to 17 residues. Per the germline V gene, CDR1 is MGHDK and CDR2 is SYGVNS. The trim removed 7 bases at V and 1 base at J, leaving 14 bases unmatched. The CDR3: CASTEFFPSGCTDTQYF. As DNA, the CDR3 is TGTGCCAGCACCGAATTTTTCCCTAGCGGATGCACAGATACGCAGTATTTT.

J is TRBJ1-2 and V is TRBV18; 9 bases fit TRBD1. Trimming at V came to 2 bases and at J to 8 bases, leaving 12 bases not matched to a gene. CDR1 KGHSH and CDR2 LQKENI come from the germline V gene. There are 16 residues in the CDR3. CDR3 in DNA: TGTGCCAGCTCACCATCCGGGACAGGGATGGGGAACGGCTACACCTTC. Encoded protein: CASSPSGTGMGNGYTF.